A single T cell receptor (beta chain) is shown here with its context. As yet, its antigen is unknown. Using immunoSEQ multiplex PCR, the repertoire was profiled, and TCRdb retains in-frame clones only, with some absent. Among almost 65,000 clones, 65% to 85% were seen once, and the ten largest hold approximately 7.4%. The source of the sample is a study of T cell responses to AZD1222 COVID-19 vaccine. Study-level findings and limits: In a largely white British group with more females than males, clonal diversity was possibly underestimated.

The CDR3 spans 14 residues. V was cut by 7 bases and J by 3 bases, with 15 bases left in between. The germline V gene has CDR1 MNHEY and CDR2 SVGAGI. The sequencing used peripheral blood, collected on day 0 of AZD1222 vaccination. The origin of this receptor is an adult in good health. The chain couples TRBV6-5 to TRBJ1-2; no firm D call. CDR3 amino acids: CASNSRGAYYGYTF. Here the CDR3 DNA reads TGTGCCAGCAACTCCCGGGGAGCTTACTATGGCTACACCTTC.